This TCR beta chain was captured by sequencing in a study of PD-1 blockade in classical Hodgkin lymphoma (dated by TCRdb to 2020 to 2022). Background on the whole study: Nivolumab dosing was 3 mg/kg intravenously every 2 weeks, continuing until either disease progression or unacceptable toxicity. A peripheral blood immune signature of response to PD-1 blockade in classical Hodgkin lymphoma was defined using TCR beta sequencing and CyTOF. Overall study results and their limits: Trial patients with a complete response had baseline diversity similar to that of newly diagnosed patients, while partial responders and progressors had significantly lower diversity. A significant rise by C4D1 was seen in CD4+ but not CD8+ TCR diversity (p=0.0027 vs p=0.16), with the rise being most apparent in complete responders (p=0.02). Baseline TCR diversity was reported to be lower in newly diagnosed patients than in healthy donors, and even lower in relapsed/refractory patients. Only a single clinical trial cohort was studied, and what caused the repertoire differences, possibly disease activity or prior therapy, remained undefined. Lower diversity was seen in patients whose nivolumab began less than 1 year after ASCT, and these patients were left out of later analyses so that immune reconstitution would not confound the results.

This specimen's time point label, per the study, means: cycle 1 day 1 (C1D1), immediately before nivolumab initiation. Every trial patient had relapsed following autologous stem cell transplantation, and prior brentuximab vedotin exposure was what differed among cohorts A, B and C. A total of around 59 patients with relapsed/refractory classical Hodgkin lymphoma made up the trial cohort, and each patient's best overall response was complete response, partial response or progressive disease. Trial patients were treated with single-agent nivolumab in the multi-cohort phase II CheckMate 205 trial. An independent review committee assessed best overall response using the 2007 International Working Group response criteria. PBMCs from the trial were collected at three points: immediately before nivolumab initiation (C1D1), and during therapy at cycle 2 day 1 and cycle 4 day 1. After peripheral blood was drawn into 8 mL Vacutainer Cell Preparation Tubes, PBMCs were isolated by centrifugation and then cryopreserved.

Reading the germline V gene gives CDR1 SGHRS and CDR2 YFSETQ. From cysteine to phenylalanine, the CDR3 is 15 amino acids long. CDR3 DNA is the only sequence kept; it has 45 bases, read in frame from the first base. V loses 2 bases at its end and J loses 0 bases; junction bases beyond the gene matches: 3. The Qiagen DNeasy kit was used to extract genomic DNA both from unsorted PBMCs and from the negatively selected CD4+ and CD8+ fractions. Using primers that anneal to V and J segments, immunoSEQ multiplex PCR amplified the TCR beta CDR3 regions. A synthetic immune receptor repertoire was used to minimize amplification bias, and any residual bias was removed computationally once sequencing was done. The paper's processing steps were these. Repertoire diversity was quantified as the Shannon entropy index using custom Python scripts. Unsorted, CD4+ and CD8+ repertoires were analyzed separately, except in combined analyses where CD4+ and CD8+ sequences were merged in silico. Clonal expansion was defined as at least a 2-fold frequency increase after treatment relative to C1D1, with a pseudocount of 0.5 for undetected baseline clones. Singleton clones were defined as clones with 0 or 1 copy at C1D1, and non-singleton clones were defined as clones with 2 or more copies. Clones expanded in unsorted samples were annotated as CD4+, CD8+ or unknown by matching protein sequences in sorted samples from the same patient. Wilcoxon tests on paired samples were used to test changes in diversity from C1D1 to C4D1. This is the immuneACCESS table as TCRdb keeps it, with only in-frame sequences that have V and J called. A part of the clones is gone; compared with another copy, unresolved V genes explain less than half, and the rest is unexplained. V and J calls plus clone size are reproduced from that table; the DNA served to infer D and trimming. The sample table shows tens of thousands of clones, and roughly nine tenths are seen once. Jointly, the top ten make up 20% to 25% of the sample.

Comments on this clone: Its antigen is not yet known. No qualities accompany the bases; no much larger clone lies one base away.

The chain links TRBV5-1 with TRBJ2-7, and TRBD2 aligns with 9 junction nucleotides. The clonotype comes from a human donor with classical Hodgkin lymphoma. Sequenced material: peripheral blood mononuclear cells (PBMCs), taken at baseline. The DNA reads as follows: TGCGCCAGCAGCTTCTTTAGCGGGGGCTCCTACGAGCAGTACTTC. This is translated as CASSFFSGGSYEQYF.